The present T cell receptor beta chain was sequenced within a study of shared T cell receptors in the human thymus. Sequenced by immunoSEQ multiplex PCR; TCRdb stores in-frame clones only, minus some. This table holds over 450,000 clones, around 78% found once. The V and J ends lost 0 bases and 6 bases respectively, with 5 bases between them. Germline CDR1 reads LGHNA; CDR2 reads YSLEER. The CDR3 runs to 13 residues. A further study also used this sample, focusing on human thymus T cells. That study adds: Thymic material originated from resections removed in the course of corrective heart surgery. Thymic and blood repertoires seemed to show skewed V and J gene use. Related studies noted strongly shared thymic repertoires across unrelated people.

This receptor was obtained from a boy less than two years old with a congenital heart defect. Sequenced sample: thymocytes. This rearrangement joins TRBV4-3 to TRBJ1-4; D call uncertain. The CDR3 DNA reads as TGCGCCAGCAGCCAAGATCGGGATGAAAAACTGTTTTTT. Translation gives CASSQDRDEKLFF.